One and the same sample provided the 14 T cell receptor beta chains below, sequenced in a study of T cells expressing NK-cell markers. Reanalyzing the 5' RACE reads, TCRdb keeps one entry per CDR3 protein, without DNA. This listing includes a few hundred thousand distinct CDR3 sequences. The sample comprised blood T cells: a sorted CD56 or NKG2C T cell subset, CD4+ or CD8+ T cells, or bulk PBMC T cells (not recorded which). These TCRs come from a man aged 18-70 years in good health.

J is TRBJ1-3 and V is TRBV6-1; TCRdb reports TRBD1, a call that lacks DNA to check it against. The V gene's germline CDR1 is MNHNS and CDR2 SASEGT. The CDR3 loop spans 15 amino acids. Here the CDR3 reads CASRRQGITGNTIYF.

The rearrangement joins TRBV9 to TRBJ2-3; TCRdb picks TRBD2, but there is no DNA to check that call. The germline CDR1 and CDR2 sequences are SGDLS and YYNGEE. The CDR3 has 18 amino acids. This chain's CDR3 is CASSVGKSAGLSTDTQYF.

V is TRBV6-1 and J is TRBJ1-1. The germline V gene encodes CDR1 MNHNS and CDR2 SASEGT. The CDR3 runs to 13 residues. The CDR3: CASRSTRNTEAFF.

This rearrangement joins TRBV7-3 to TRBJ2-3; TCRdb proposes TRBD1, but this gene call is untestable without DNA. Germline lookup yields CDR1 SGHTA and CDR2 FQGTGA. The CDR3 consists of 17 residues. CDR3 loop: CASSSDRGFGGADTQYF.

This chain connects TRBV14 to TRBJ2-7; the TCRdb call, TRBD1, lacks DNA for checking. The CDR3 covers 14 residues. The germline V gene has CDR1 SGHDN and CDR2 FVKESK. This chain's CDR3 is CASSQGGTAHEQYF.

The V gene is TRBV20-1, the J gene TRBJ1-1; TCRdb designates TRBD1, a call that cannot be tested without DNA. The CDR3 length is 12 residues. Germline-derived CDR1 and CDR2 are DFQATT and SNEGSKA (reference sequence). CDR3 loop: CSAIDRGGEAFF.

The chain couples TRBV19 to TRBJ2-1; lacking DNA, the TRBD1 call made by TCRdb goes unchecked. Per germline, CDR1 LNHDA and CDR2 SQIVND (reference sequence). The CDR3 has 14 amino acids. CDR3 residues: CASNPDRLDNEQFF.

The rearrangement joins TRBV5-1 to TRBJ2-3; the TCRdb D gene call, TRBD2, has no DNA to confirm it. Germline V gene lookup returns CDR1 SGHRS and CDR2 YFSETQ. The CDR3 runs to 16 residues. CDR3 residues: CASSSIAGASTDTQYF.

The chain uses TRBV5-1 and TRBJ2-7; TCRdb's D call of TRBD1 is untestable without DNA. The germline gives CDR1 SGHRS, CDR2 YFSETQ. The length of the CDR3 is 15 residues. CDR3 sequence reads: CASSTGGGQRYEQYF. Full variable domain (missing parts from reference TRBV5-1 and TRBJ2-7): KAGVTQTPRYLIKTRGQQVTLSCSPISGHRSVSWYQQTPGQGLQFLFEYFSETQRNKGNFPGRFSGRQFSNSRSEMNVSTLELGDSALYLCASSTGGGQRYEQYFGPGTRLTVT.

The chain has TRBV29-1 and TRBJ2-3; TCRdb's D call, TRBD1, is unchecked because there is no DNA. Germline V CDR1 and CDR2: SQVTM, ANQGSEA. The CDR3 covers 15 residues. This CDR3 reads CSVALMAGGTDTQYF.

The chain is built from TRBV5-1 and TRBJ1-2. The CDR3 runs 14 residues. In germline, CDR1 is SGHRS, CDR2 YFSETQ. The CDR3 is CASSLVAFSYGYTF.

The V call is TRBV19, the J call TRBJ2-1; TCRdb lists TRBD1, though no DNA is available to test this call. The CDR3 consists of 14 residues. The germline CDR1 and CDR2 sequences are LNHDA and SQIVND (reference sequence). The CDR3: CASSIGSGGNEQFF. Full variable domain (outside the CDR3, taken from reference TRBV19 and TRBJ2-1): DGGITQSPKYLFRKEGQNVTLSCEQNLNHDAMYWYRQDPGQGLRLIYYSQIVNDFQKGDIAEGYSVSREKKESFPLTVTSAQKNPTAFYLCASSIGSGGNEQFFGPGTRLTVL.

This chain joins TRBV7-2 and TRBJ2-1; the D call from TCRdb, TRBD2, cannot be confirmed without DNA. The germline V gene encodes CDR1 SGHTA and CDR2 FQGNSA. This CDR3 spans 16 amino acids. The CDR3 reads CASTLYGTSGYNEQFF.

This chain links TRBV5-1 with TRBJ2-6; without DNA, the TCRdb call of TRBD1 cannot be checked. The CDR3 has 20 amino acids. Germline V lookup: CDR1 SGHRS, CDR2 YFSETQ. The CDR3 spells CASSLVSDRGRATGANVLTF.